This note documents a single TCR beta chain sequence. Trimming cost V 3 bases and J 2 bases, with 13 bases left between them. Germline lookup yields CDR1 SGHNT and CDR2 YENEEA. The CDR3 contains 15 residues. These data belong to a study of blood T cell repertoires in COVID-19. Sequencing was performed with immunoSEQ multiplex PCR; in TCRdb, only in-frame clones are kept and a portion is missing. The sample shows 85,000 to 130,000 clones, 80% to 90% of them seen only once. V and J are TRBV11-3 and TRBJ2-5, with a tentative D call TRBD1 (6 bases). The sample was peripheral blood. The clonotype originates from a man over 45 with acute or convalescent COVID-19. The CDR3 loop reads CASSFPARGQETQYF. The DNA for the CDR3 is TGTGCCAGCAGCTTCCCAGCCAGGGGACAAGAGACCCAGTACTTC.